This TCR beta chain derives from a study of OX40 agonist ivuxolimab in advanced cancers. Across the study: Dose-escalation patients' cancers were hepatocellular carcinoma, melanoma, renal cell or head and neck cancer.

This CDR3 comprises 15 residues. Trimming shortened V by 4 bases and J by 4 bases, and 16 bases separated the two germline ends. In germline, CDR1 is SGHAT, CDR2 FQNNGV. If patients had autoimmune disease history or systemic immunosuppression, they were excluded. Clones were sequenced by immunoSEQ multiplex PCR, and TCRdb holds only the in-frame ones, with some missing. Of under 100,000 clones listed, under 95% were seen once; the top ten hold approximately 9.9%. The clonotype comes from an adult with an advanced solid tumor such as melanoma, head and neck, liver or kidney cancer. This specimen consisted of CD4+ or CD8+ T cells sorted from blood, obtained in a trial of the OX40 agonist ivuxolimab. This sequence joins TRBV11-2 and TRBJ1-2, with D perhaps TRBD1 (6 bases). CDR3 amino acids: CASSYSDGGGYGYTF. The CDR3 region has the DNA TGTGCCAGCAGCTACTCGGACGGGGGCGGCTATGGCTACACCTTC.